This T cell receptor (beta chain) was obtained from a study of HIV-infected patients and healthy controls. About 450 ng RNA was reverse transcribed with alpha and beta constant-region primers. Separate chain-specific third strand synthesis with multiplexing indices produced the alpha and beta libraries. A 5' RACE adapter with a random hexamer and the SP2 primer site was joined to cDNA. Two random hexamers, added before amplification and joined, formed each molecule's 12-nucleotide barcode. TCRdb used MiXCR to reprocess the 5' RACE reads, holding one entry per CDR3 protein. The table records under 5,500 distinct CDR3 sequences, around 8% of them present only once. The ends were cut back, 1 base at V and 2 bases at J, with 21 bases in the middle. This CDR3 has 18 residues. Germline V gene lookup returns CDR1 SGHVS and CDR2 FQNEAQ. No cell fractionation was done, so the repertoire covers all unsorted peripheral blood T cells.

Concerning this clonotype: As yet, its antigen is unknown.

Study-wide findings and caveats: During therapy, HIV-associated CDR3s fell significantly in frequency, while CMV-associated CDR3s did not change significantly. Healthy controls carried many MAIT alpha-chain CDR3s, while HIV+ repertoires had few.

The chain carries TRBV7-8 and TRBJ2-7, with D possibly TRBD1 on 6 matching bases. Specimen: blood, collected before antiretroviral therapy. This clonotype was obtained from an adult with HIV infection. The CDR3 here is CASSLDRSGDTRTYEQYF. CDR3 in DNA: TGTGCCAGCAGCTTAGATAGGTCCGGGGACACTCGAACCTACGAGCAGTACTTC.